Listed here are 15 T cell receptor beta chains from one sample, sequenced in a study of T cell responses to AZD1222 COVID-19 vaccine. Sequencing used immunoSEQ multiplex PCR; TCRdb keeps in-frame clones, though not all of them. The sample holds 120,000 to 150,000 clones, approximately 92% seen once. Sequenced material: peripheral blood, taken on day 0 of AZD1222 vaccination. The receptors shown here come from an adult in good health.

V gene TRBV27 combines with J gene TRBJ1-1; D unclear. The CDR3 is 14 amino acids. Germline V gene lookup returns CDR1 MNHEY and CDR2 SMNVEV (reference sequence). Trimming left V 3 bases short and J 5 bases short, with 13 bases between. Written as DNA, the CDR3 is TGTGCCAGCAGTTTGACACCCTTGGAGACTGAAGCTTTCTTT. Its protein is CASSLTPLETEAFF.

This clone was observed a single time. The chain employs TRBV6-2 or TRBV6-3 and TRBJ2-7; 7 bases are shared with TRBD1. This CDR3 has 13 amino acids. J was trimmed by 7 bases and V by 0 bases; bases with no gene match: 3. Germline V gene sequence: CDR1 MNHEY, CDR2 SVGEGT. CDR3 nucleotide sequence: TGTGCCAGCAGTTACTCGACAGGGTTTGAGCAGTACTTC. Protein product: CASSYSTGFEQYF.

The CDR3 loop is CASSYSEVPDRAGYTF. The DNA for the CDR3 is TGTGCCAGCAGTTACTCCGAAGTGCCGGACAGGGCTGGCTACACCTTC. The rearrangement uses TRBV6-6 and TRBJ1-2; 8 positions agree with TRBD1. CDR3 size: 16 residues. The germline V gene has CDR1 MNHNY and CDR2 SVGAGI (reference sequence). The trim removed 0 bases at V and 7 bases at J, leaving 10 bases unmatched.

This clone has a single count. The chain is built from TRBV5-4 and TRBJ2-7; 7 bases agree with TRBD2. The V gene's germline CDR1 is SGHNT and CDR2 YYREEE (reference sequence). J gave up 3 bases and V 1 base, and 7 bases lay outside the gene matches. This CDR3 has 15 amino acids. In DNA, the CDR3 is TGTGCCAGCAGCTTGTTCGGCGGGAGTGGCTACGAGCAGTACTTC. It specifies CASSLFGGSGYEQYF.

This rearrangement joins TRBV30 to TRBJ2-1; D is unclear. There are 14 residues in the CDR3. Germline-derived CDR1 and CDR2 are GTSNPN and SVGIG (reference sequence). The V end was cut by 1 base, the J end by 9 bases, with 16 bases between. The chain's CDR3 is CAWSDPPLSGEQFF. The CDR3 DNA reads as TGTGCCTGGAGTGACCCGCCGCTATCCGGTGAGCAGTTCTTC. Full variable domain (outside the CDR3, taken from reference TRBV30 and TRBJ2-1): SQTIHQWPATLVQPVGSPLSLECTVEGTSNPNLYWYRQAAGRGLQLLFYSVGIGQISSEVPQNLSASRPQDRQFILSSKKLLLSDSGFYLCAWSDPPLSGEQFFGPGTRLTVL.

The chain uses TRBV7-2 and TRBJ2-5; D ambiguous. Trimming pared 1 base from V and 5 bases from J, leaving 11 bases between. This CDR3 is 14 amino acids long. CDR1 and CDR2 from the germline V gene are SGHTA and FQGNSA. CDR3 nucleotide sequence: TGTGCCAGCAGCTTAGGACGGCTCGGGGAGACCCAGTACTTC. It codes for CASSLGRLGETQYF.

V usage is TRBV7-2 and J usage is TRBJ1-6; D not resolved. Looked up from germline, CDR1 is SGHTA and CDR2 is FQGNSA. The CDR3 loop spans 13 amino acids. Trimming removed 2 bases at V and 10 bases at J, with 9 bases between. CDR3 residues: CASSLTRASPLHF. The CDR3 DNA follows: TGTGCCAGCAGCTTAACGAGGGCATCACCCCTCCACTTT.

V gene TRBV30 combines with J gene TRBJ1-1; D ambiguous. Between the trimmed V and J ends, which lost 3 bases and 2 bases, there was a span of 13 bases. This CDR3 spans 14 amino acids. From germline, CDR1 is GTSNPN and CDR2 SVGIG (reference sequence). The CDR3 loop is CAWSGRSSNTEAFF. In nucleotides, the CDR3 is TGTGCCTGGAGCGGCCGGTCCTCTAACACTGAAGCTTTCTTT. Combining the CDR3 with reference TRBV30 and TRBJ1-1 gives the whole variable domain SQTIHQWPATLVQPVGSPLSLECTVEGTSNPNLYWYRQAAGRGLQLLFYSVGIGQISSEVPQNLSASRPQDRQFILSSKKLLLSDSGFYLCAWSGRSSNTEAFFGQGTRLTVV.

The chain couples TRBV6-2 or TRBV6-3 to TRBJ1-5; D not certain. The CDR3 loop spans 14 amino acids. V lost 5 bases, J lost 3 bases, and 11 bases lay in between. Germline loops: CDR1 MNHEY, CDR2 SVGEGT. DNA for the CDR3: TGTGCCAGCAGTCTAGACGGATACAATCAGCCCCAGCATTTT. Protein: CASSLDGYNQPQHF.

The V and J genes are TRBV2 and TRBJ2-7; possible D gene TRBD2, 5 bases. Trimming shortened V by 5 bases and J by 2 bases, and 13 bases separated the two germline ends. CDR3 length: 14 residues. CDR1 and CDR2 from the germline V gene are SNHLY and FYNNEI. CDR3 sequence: CASSLGIIPYEQYF. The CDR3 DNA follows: TGTGCCAGCAGTCTCGGGATCATACCCTACGAGCAGTACTTC.

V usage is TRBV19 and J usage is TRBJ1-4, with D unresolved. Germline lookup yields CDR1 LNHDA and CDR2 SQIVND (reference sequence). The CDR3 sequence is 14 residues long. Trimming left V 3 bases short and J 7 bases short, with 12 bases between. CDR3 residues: CASSMRRQSEKLFF. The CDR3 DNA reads TGTGCCAGTAGTATGAGGCGGCAAAGTGAAAAACTGTTTTTT.

The DNA for the CDR3 is TGTGCCAGCAGTTACTCGAGGACAGGCTCGTCCTACGAGCAGTACTTC. Residues: CASSYSRTGSSYEQYF. J is TRBJ2-7 and V is TRBV6-6; 7 bases map to TRBD1. CDR3 length: 16 amino acids. Losses at the gene ends were 0 bases for V and 1 base for J; bases not matched to a gene: 6. Germline CDR1 MNHNY, CDR2 SVGAGI (reference sequence).

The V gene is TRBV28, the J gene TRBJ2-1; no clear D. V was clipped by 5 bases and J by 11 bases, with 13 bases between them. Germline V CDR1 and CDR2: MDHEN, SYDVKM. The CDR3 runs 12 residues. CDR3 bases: TGTGCCAGCAGTCCCCTTTCTAGAAAGCAGTTCTTC. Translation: CASSPLSRKQFF.

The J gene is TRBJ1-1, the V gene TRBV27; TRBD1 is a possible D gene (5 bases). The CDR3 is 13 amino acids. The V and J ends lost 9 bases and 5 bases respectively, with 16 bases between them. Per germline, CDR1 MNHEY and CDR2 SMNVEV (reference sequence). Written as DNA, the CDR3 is TGTGCCAGTAGGGGTATATGGGGAACTGAAGCTTTCTTT. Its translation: CASRGIWGTEAFF.

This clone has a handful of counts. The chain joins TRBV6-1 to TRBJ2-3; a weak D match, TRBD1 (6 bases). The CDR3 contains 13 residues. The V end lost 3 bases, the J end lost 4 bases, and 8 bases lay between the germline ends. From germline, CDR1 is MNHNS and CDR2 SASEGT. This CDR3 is CASSEWGPDTQYF. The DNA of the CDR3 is TGTGCCAGCAGTGAGTGGGGGCCAGATACGCAGTATTTT.